Sequencing of this TCR beta chain was carried out in a study of blood T cell repertoires in COVID-19. At the level of the study: Spain, Italy and the United States supplied samples that represented acute and convalescent COVID-19. T cells, B-cell-depleted T cells, or PBMCs supplied cDNA or gDNA.

Study processing details: Amplification from reference gene primers served as the basis for estimated nucleated cell counts. Only in-frame clones appear in the TCRdb table, and some are missing; sequencing was by immunoSEQ multiplex PCR. The DNA was the basis for D and trimming; V, J and clone size are from that table. The sample has around 270,000 clones; 88% are singletons. The CDR3 consists of 15 residues. The genes are TRBV21-1 and TRBJ1-5. TRBV21-1 is a pseudogene. The TCR sequence derives from a man aged 55-75 years who had recovered from COVID-19. The sequenced material came from peripheral blood. CDR3 sequence (DNA): TGTGCCATCCTAAAGTCCGGGATTAGCAATCAGCCCCAGCATTTT. Translation: CAILKSGISNQPQHF.